This T cell receptor beta chain was documented in a study of shared clonotypes between healthy human individuals. The authors' processing: From ImmunoSEQ came sequences covering only the junction and carrying no quality scores, so filtering differed. Produced via immunoSEQ multiplex PCR; TCRdb's table is partial and in-frame only. The V and J calls and clone size were taken over from that table, and D and trimming were inferred from the DNA. The sample comprises fewer than 650,000 clones, over 65% of which are singletons, and over 10% rests with the top ten. Regarding this clone: Its antigen is still unknown. A read error is possible here, since a much larger clone lies one base away.

The donors were adults (healthy and HIV-negative) with no recent acute infections or vaccinations. It was some 84 million PBMCs that unsorted samples used for genomic DNA. The CDR3 is 13 amino acids. Between the trimmed V and J ends, which lost 2 bases and 10 bases, there was a span of 14 bases. Germline V gene sequence: CDR1 ENHRY, CDR2 SYGVKD. Study-wide points: Only a few donors were included, so the genetic and exposure-history diversity represented was limited.

This receptor was identified in a woman aged 40 to 55 in good health. Some clones in this sample may be carry-over from other donors' samples. The V call is TRBV10-3, the J call TRBJ1-2; TRBD1 might be the D (5 bases). Sequenced input: PBMCs. The CDR3 spells CAISERGRLFYTF. The CDR3, as DNA: TGTGCCATCAGTGAGAGGGGCCGCCTCTTCTACACCTTC.